This T cell receptor beta chain was documented in a study of regulatory T cells in long-lasting Graves disease. Both iRepertoire HTBI primers and Arm-PCR of CDR3 regions were used to build the TCR beta libraries. TCRdb recomputed calls from the multiplex PCR reads with MiXCR, one row per CDR3 protein. The profile shows about 520,000 distinct CDR3 sequences, 12% of them singletons. This clonotype was observed at least ten times. This sample's time point: newly diagnosed GD, antithyroid drugs for less than 3 months. TCR sequences were obtained from RNA taken from PBMCs. The same sample was also studied in work on T cells in Graves' hyperthyroidism and ophthalmopathy.

The source material was peripheral blood mononuclear cells (PBMCs), sampled at new diagnosis, from a patient treated with antithyroid drugs. This sequence originates from a woman in her twenties or thirties with Graves disease.

CDR3 in amino acids: CASSLRVHEQFF. The CDR3 DNA follows: TGTGCCAGCAGCTTACGGGTCCATGAGCAGTTCTTC. J is TRBJ2-1 and V is TRBV11-3, with D uncertain. The germline gives CDR1 SGHNT, CDR2 YENEEA. Trimming removed 2 bases from V and 8 bases from J, with 7 bases in between. The CDR3 consists of 12 residues.